The T cell receptor (beta chain) described here comes from a study of blood T cell repertoires in COVID-19. This clone has a handful of counts. CDR3 length: 14 amino acids. The ends were cut back, 0 bases at V and 5 bases at J, with 11 bases in the middle. Germline V gene lookup returns CDR1 PRHDT and CDR2 FYEKMQ (reference sequence). Original handling: Scientists estimated how many nucleated cells there were by amplifying reference gene primers. Clones were sequenced by immunoSEQ multiplex PCR, and TCRdb holds only the in-frame ones, with some missing. V, J and clone size were drawn from that table, and D and trimming were deduced from the DNA. The sample has about 130,000 clones, roughly 86% seen once.

The rearrangement uses TRBV13 and TRBJ2-7, with a weak D call TRBD2 (6 bases). Sequencing input: peripheral blood. This sequence was found in a woman aged 50 to 60 who had recovered from COVID-19. Written as DNA, the CDR3 is TGTGCCAGCAGCTTAGGTGAAGGGGAGGACGAGCAGTACTTC. It encodes CASSLGEGEDEQYF.